The T cell receptor (beta chain) under discussion was sequenced for a study of post-analysis software for immune sequencing data (dated by TCRdb to 2015 to 2017). Broadly, across the study: Relapsing-remitting, secondary progressive and progressive-relapsing multiple sclerosis were recorded as disease courses, and subtype annotation was lacking for some patients. The multiple sclerosis patient repertoires were compared with approximately 11 previously published healthy control repertoires from donors aged about 6 to 28 years. A subset of samples was prepared in parallel using single-end sample barcoding, then pooled and co-amplified after Illumina adapter ligation. Study-wide conclusions, independent of this receptor: Direct clustering with F measure revealed strong co-clustering of samples prepared in the same batch, which led to a batch-effect correction. Patients showed significantly higher frequencies than controls for several TRBV segments, among them TRBV5-6, TRBV5-1 and TRBV20-1. The control group was slightly older than the multiple sclerosis patient group. Normalized Chao1 diversity was significantly lower in multiple sclerosis patients than controls, suggesting substantial peripheral T-cell clonal expansion.

V has 7 bases trimmed and J has 3 bases trimmed; junction bases matching no gene number 9. The CDR3 runs 14 amino acids, cysteine and phenylalanine included. Only the CDR3 portion is preserved as DNA: 42 bases, with reading frame beginning at the first base. CDR1 and CDR2, per the germline V gene, are SNHLY and FYNNEI. Library prep was done by PCR. Reads for this sample came from an Illumina HiSeq 2500. To reduce PCR and sequencing biases, unique molecular identifiers were built into the TCR beta cDNA libraries. Roughly 0.5 million cDNA molecules were obtained per 1 to 10 million input T cells, so each molecule approximated one T cell. Patient libraries were prepared and sequenced with the same protocol used for the earlier healthy control dataset. Samples belonging to the same batch were prepared together, multiplexed and sequenced on a shared HiSeq lane. On the study's bioinformatics: Raw barcoded reads were processed with MIGEC, discarding single-read molecular identifier groups before consensus assembly and CDR3 extraction. VDJtools was used for post-analysis of the clonotype tables, with diversity normalized by down-sampling every dataset to the smallest sample size. Repertoire overlap clustering matched CDR3 amino acid but not nucleotide sequences to correct batch-related cross-sample contamination. TCRdb ran its own pipeline on the public reads, namely fastp trimming at Q25 and MiXCR clone calling, and kept in-frame beta chains. Here each entry gathers all rows of one CDR3 protein and keeps the most common genes and DNA. In this record, the V and J calls reflect TCRdb's handling and not the investigators' own analysis. The sample contains hundreds of thousands of distinct CDR3 sequences, approximately 53% of them found a single time. The ten most abundant clones make up 4.6% of the sample.

This clonotype has a handful of counts. Its antigen remains unidentified. No base-level quality is on record; no much larger clone is a single base apart. To demonstrate the VDJtools post-analysis software, TCR beta repertoires were profiled from the peripheral blood of about 13 young patients with multiple sclerosis. Multiple sclerosis patients were children and adolescents aged roughly 6 to 17 years. The TCR was taken from a girl between 5 and 17 years old with multiple sclerosis. The V and J segments used are TRBV2 and TRBJ2-7; 7 middle bases align to TRBD1. What was sequenced was blood. This receptor carries the CDR3 CASTQGVPIYEQYF. The DNA sequence is TGTGCCAGCACTCAGGGGGTTCCGATCTACGAGCAGTACTTC.